The 19 T cell receptor beta chains below come from one sample, sequenced in a study of immune reconstitution after stem cell transplant in scleroderma. TCRdb redid the calling of the RT-PCR reads with MiXCR, one entry per CDR3 protein. The repertoire holds 3,000 to 4,500 distinct CDR3 sequences, with around 5.4% as singletons. The sample was acquired before or after autologous hematopoietic stem cell transplantation (not recorded which). Source of these receptors: a female donor with systemic sclerosis.

This clonotype is medium-sized by share. This chain uses TRBV5-6 with TRBJ1-3, with unresolved D. With 4 bases removed from V and 0 bases from J, the gap between germline ends came to 11 bases. The CDR3 is made up of 15 amino acids. Per the germline V gene, CDR1 is SGHDT and CDR2 is YYEEEE. The CDR3 region is CASSKPRYSGNTIYF. The CDR3 nucleotides read TGTGCCAGCAGCAAGCCAAGGTACTCTGGAAACACCATATATTTT.

This clonotype has ten or more counts. The chain combines TRBV27 with TRBJ1-5; D remains unclear. Germline lookup yields CDR1 MNHEY and CDR2 SMNVEV (reference sequence). This CDR3 is 18 amino acids long. V lost 7 bases, J lost 5 bases, and 27 bases lay in between. CDR3 sequence: CASMQLTITSGRYQPQHF. DNA for the CDR3: TGTGCCAGCATGCAGCTCACAATAACGTCAGGTCGTTATCAGCCCCAGCATTTT.

By proportion, this clonotype is medium-sized (0.01 to 0.1%). This sequence joins TRBV12-3 or TRBV12-4 and TRBJ2-3; D is uncertain. The length of the CDR3 is 11 residues. V gave up 6 bases and J gave up 4 bases, with 5 bases separating them. In nucleotides, the CDR3 is TGTGCCAGCAGCACCGCAGATACGCAGTATTTT. It translates to CASSTADTQYF.

By frequency in the sample, this clonotype is medium-sized. V is TRBV12-3 or TRBV12-4 and J is TRBJ2-7; D is perhaps TRBD1 (5 bases). With 2 bases removed from V and 4 bases from J, the gap between germline ends came to 9 bases. The CDR3 contains 13 residues. CDR3 in amino acids: CASSLPDSYEQYF. The CDR3 DNA reads as TGTGCCAGCAGTTTACCCGACAGTTACGAGCAGTACTTC.

This chain joins TRBV5-1 and TRBJ2-2; TRBD1 aligns across 9 bases. J gave up 3 bases and V 1 base, and 4 bases lay outside the gene matches. Germline V gives CDR1 SGHRS, CDR2 YFSETQ. This CDR3 comprises 16 residues. The CDR3 bases are TGCGCCAGCAGCTTGCGGGGACAGGGAGACACCGGGGAGCTGTTTTTT. This codes for CASSLRGQGDTGELFF. Full variable domain (remainder filled in from reference TRBV5-1 and TRBJ2-2): KAGVTQTPRYLIKTRGQQVTLSCSPISGHRSVSWYQQTPGQGLQFLFEYFSETQRNKGNFPGRFSGRQFSNSRSEMNVSTLELGDSALYLCASSLRGQGDTGELFFGEGSRLTVL.

By share, this clonotype counts as medium-sized. V usage is TRBV20-1 and J usage is TRBJ1-1; 7 bases map to TRBD1. After removal of 6 bases from V and 3 bases from J, the junction contained 7 bases not matched to a gene. The germline V gene encodes CDR1 DFQATT and CDR2 SNEGSKA (reference sequence). The CDR3 is 13 amino acids. CDR3 sequence (DNA): TGCAGTGCCGTCAAGGGGGCCTACACTGAAGCTTTCTTT. Protein: CSAVKGAYTEAFF.

By proportion, this clonotype is medium-sized. J is TRBJ2-5 and V is TRBV12-5, with D unclear. V gave up 1 base and J gave up 5 bases, with 14 bases separating them. From germline, CDR1 is LGHNT and CDR2 FRNRAP. The CDR3 runs to 15 residues. The CDR3 reads CASGLDPVGRETQYF. CDR3 in DNA: TGTGCTAGTGGTTTGGACCCGGTGGGTAGGGAGACCCAGTACTTC. Full variable domain (rest looked up from reference TRBV12-5 and TRBJ2-5): DARVTQTPRHKVTEMGQEVTMRCQPILGHNTVFWYRQTMMQGLELLAYFRNRAPLDDSGMPKDRFSAEMPDATLATLKIQPSEPRDSAVYFCASGLDPVGRETQYFGPGTRLLVL.

By sample share, this clonotype is medium-sized. V usage is TRBV27 and J usage is TRBJ2-7; 10 positions match TRBD2. Germline V gene lookup returns CDR1 MNHEY and CDR2 SMNVEV (reference sequence). The CDR3 loop spans 16 amino acids. V gave up 2 bases and J gave up 0 bases; unmatched junction bases: 4. The CDR3 reads CASSLLAGVGSYEQYF. In DNA form, the CDR3 reads TGTGCCAGCAGTTTACTAGCGGGAGTCGGCTCCTACGAGCAGTACTTC.

By share, this clonotype ranks as medium-sized. The chain joins TRBV6-6 to TRBJ1-1; D remains ambiguous. V was pared by 6 bases and J by 3 bases, with 14 bases between. CDR3 length: 14 residues. The germline V gene has CDR1 MNHNY and CDR2 SVGAGI (reference sequence). Written as DNA, the CDR3 is TGTGCCAGCAGGAAGACAAGTAGAGACACTGAAGCTTTCTTT. Translation gives CASRKTSRDTEAFF.

This clonotype is termed medium-sized (0.01 to 0.1%). The chain has TRBV20-1 and TRBJ2-2; D may be TRBD1 (7 bases). Deletions cut 0 bases from V and 6 bases from J, with 14 bases between. Per the germline V gene, CDR1 is DFQATT and CDR2 is SNEGSKA (reference sequence). This CDR3 has 15 amino acids. The CDR3 loop reads CSARDLTGRPGELFF. CDR3 nucleotides: TGCAGTGCTAGAGATTTGACAGGGAGGCCCGGGGAGCTGTTTTTT.

This clonotype occurred a few times. The chain recombines TRBV19 with TRBJ2-1; D might be TRBD2 (6 bases). Germline loops: CDR1 LNHDA, CDR2 SQIVND (reference sequence). The V gene lost 3 bases and the J gene lost 7 bases, with 13 bases spanning the gap. This CDR3 contains 14 residues. CDR3 DNA sequence: TGTGCCAGTAGTATGCATAGCGGAAAAAATGAGCAGTTCTTC. Amino acids: CASSMHSGKNEQFF.

This clonotype is termed medium-sized (0.01 to 0.1%). The V gene is TRBV5-1, the J gene TRBJ2-6; D possibly corresponds to TRBD2 (6 bases). V was trimmed by 5 bases and J by 0 bases, leaving 12 bases between them. CDR1 and CDR2 from the germline V gene are SGHRS and YFSETQ. The CDR3 sequence is 16 residues long. CDR3 nucleotide sequence: TGCGCCAGCAGGGAGGGGACCCGCTCTGGGGCCAACGTCCTGACTTTC. Protein product: CASREGTRSGANVLTF.

In its sample, this clonotype ranks as medium-sized. The rearrangement joins TRBV5-1 to TRBJ1-4, with TRBD1 identical over 7 bases. Trimming removed 3 bases from V and 4 bases from J; junction bases left unmatched: 9. CDR1 SGHRS and CDR2 YFSETQ come from the germline V gene. CDR3 length: 16 amino acids. This CDR3 reads CASSYSPGGRNEKLFF. The CDR3 nucleotides are TGCGCCAGCAGCTATTCCCCAGGGGGGCGTAATGAAAAACTGTTTTTT.

At least ten counts were recorded for this clonotype. The chain joins TRBV12-5 to TRBJ2-2, with D uncertain. The V end was cut by 1 base, the J end by 5 bases, with 5 bases between. Per the germline V gene, CDR1 is LGHNT and CDR2 is FRNRAP. The CDR3 is 13 residues long. CDR3 bases: TGTGCTAGTGGTTTGGAGGGAACCGGGGAGCTGTTTTTT. Its protein is CASGLEGTGELFF.

Within the sample, this clonotype is large (0.1 to 1%). DNA of the CDR3: TGTGCCAGCAGCTTGGGGGGGACTCCGACCGGCTACAATGAGCAGTTCTTC. Translated: CASSLGGTPTGYNEQFF. J is TRBJ2-1 and V is TRBV7-2; 7 bases map to TRBD2. The CDR3 has 17 amino acids. The germline gives CDR1 SGHTA, CDR2 FQGNSA. The V and J ends lost 3 bases and 3 bases, in that order; junction bases with no gene match: 11.

This clonotype was observed a handful of times. The chain has TRBV12-3 or TRBV12-4 and TRBJ2-5, with 8 bases fitting TRBD2. The CDR3 has 13 amino acids. The V segment lost 5 bases and the J segment 2 bases; nucleotides outside the gene matches: 1. CDR3 protein: CASSREGQETQYF. CDR3 in DNA: TGTGCCAGCAGTCGGGAGGGTCAAGAGACCCAGTACTTC.

The sample holds many counts of this clonotype. The rearrangement links TRBV19 to TRBJ2-5, with 8 bases lining up with TRBD2. The CDR3 loop spans 13 amino acids. J gave up 5 bases and V 6 bases, and 5 bases lay outside the gene matches. The germline V gene encodes CDR1 LNHDA and CDR2 SQIVND (reference sequence). The CDR3 protein is CASRAGAWETQYF. As DNA, the CDR3 is TGTGCCAGTAGAGCGGGGGCCTGGGAGACCCAGTACTTC.

Regarding this clonotype: A clone one base away is much larger, so this may be a read error. The missing conserved phenylalanine or tryptophan at the end of this CDR3 makes a read error likely. The rearrangement uses TRBV11-2 and TRBJ1-1; D gene unclear. Germline V gene sequence: CDR1 SGHAT, CDR2 FQNNGV. The CDR3 totals 13 residues. V lost 0 bases and J 1 base, leaving 3 bases between the germline ends. For the CDR3, the DNA is TGTGCCAGCAGCTTAGAACAGAACACTGAAGCTTTCCTT. It specifies CASSLEQNTEAFL.

This clonotype is deemed medium-sized. This chain links TRBV12-3 or TRBV12-4 with TRBJ2-2; 8 positions agree with TRBD1. The CDR3 runs 15 residues. Trimming took 4 bases from V and 4 from J; bases not matched to a gene: 5. The chain's CDR3 is CASSWQGAGTGELFF. The CDR3 nucleotides read TGTGCCAGCAGTTGGCAGGGGGCGGGCACCGGGGAGCTGTTTTTT.